A single sample is the source of the 26 T cell receptor beta chains below, sequenced in a study of CD8+ T cells in alopecia areata. Isolated RNA was reverse transcribed into cDNA used as the sequencing template. Sequenced by immunoSEQ multiplex PCR; TCRdb stores in-frame clones only, minus some. The data hold 200,000 to 250,000 clones, with 57% observed a single time. The sequencing here drew on CD4+ T cells sorted from blood, taken at week 0. These TCRs come from a human donor with alopecia areata.

This chain uses TRBV9 with TRBJ1-1; the D gene is possibly TRBD1 (5 bases). With 4 bases removed from V and 6 bases from J, the gap between germline ends came to 25 bases. Germline CDR1 SGDLS, CDR2 YYNGEE. There are 17 residues in the CDR3. The CDR3 sequence: CASSSRSYGGSRAEAFF. The CDR3 DNA sequence: TGTGCCAGCAGCTCGAGATCATACGGGGGGAGCAGAGCTGAAGCTTTCTTT.

The chain recombines TRBV9 with TRBJ2-3; 9 bases align to TRBD2. CDR1 and CDR2 (germline): SGDLS, YYNGEE. V was pared by 4 bases and J by 5 bases, with 8 bases of the junction left unmatched. The CDR3 is 15 residues long. The CDR3 DNA is TGTGCCAGCAGCCCCCATAGCGGGGGTGTAGATACGCAGTATTTT. Translating it yields CASSPHSGGVDTQYF.

The rearrangement joins TRBV6-5 to TRBJ1-2; D perhaps matches TRBD1 (5 bases). The CDR3 runs 13 residues. Germline V gene data show CDR1 as MNHEY and CDR2 as SVGAGI. Trimming took off 2 bases at V and 6 bases at J, with 10 bases between the two ends. CDR3 region: CASSYLQGDGYTF. The CDR3 nucleotides read TGTGCCAGCAGTTACCTCCAGGGTGATGGCTACACCTTC.

A word on this clone: Other DNA sequences of this sample code for an identical CDR3. The genes are TRBV29-1 and TRBJ2-6; D is unresolved. This CDR3 is 13 amino acids long. V dropped 6 bases and J dropped 0 bases, with 6 bases sitting between them. Germline CDR1 SQVTM, CDR2 ANQGSEA. CDR3 coding DNA: TGCAGCGTACAATTCTCTGGGGCCAACGTCCTGACTTTC. As protein: CSVQFSGANVLTF.

The J gene is TRBJ2-3, the V gene TRBV10-3; D call uncertain. CDR3 length: 12 residues. With 10 bases removed from V and 6 bases from J, the gap between germline ends came to 14 bases. The germline gives CDR1 ENHRY, CDR2 SYGVKD. The CDR3 reads CATSYPPDTQYF. CDR3 DNA sequence: TGTGCCACCTCATACCCGCCGGATACGCAGTATTTT.

The chain uses TRBV4-1 and TRBJ1-1, with 7 bases identical to TRBD1. This CDR3 is 15 amino acids long. Germline trimming cut 3 bases from V and 5 bases from J; bases unmatched to any gene: 9. The V gene's germline CDR1 is MGHRA and CDR2 YSYEKL. The CDR3 loop reads CASSQGLQGRTEAFF. The CDR3 region has the DNA TGCGCCAGCAGCCAGGGGCTACAGGGGAGGACTGAAGCTTTCTTT.

The chain couples TRBV18 to TRBJ2-7, with 9 bases fitting TRBD1. V shed 8 bases, J shed 6 bases, and the junction held 11 bases outside the gene matches. The CDR3 contains 14 residues. CDR1 KGHSH and CDR2 LQKENI come from the germline V gene. The CDR3 DNA follows: TGTGCCAGCACCCCCGGGACAGGGACCCGCGAGCAGTACTTC. Encoded protein: CASTPGTGTREQYF.

Concerning this clone itself: The same CDR3 also results from other DNA sequences found in this sample. V is TRBV29-1 and J is TRBJ1-1; D possibly corresponds to TRBD1 (5 bases). Trimming took off 1 base at V and 1 base at J, with 7 bases between the two ends. The CDR3 runs to 13 residues. Germline CDR1 reads SQVTM; CDR2 reads ANQGSEA. The CDR3 region has the DNA TGCAGCGTTGAAGGCCAGGGGAACACTGAAGCTTTCTTT. It is translated as CSVEGQGNTEAFF. The full variable domain, rest sourced from reference TRBV29-1 and TRBJ1-1, is SAVISQKPSRDICQRGTSLTIQCQVDSQVTMMFWYRQQPGQSLTLIATANQGSEATYESGFVIDKFPISRPNLTFSTLTVSNMSPEDSSIYLCSVEGQGNTEAFFGQGTRLTVV.

V is TRBV5-6 and J is TRBJ1-1; D not certain. The CDR3 runs to 14 residues. In germline, CDR1 is SGHDT, CDR2 YYEEEE. V lost 3 bases, J lost 4 bases, and 13 bases lay in between. The CDR3 DNA sequence: TGTGCCAGCAGCTACGATTGGGGTGGCACTGAAGCTTTCTTT. This translates into CASSYDWGGTEAFF.

This chain links TRBV18 with TRBJ1-2, with D unresolved. Germline V lookup: CDR1 KGHSH, CDR2 LQKENI. Trimming took 2 bases from V and 10 from J, leaving 8 bases between them. This CDR3 spans 11 amino acids. CDR3 bases: TGTGCCAGCTCACCAGGCGGGATCTACACCTTC. Amino acids: CASSPGGIYTF.

The gene calls are TRBV11-2 and TRBJ2-2, with 8 bases fitting TRBD2. This CDR3 has 16 amino acids. The J segment lost 0 bases and the V segment lost 2 bases, leaving 2 bases of the junction unmatched. The germline V gene has CDR1 SGHAT and CDR2 FQNNGV. CDR3 sequence reads: CASSLLRGANTGELFF. The CDR3 DNA is TGTGCCAGCAGCTTACTGCGGGGGGCGAACACCGGGGAGCTGTTTTTT.

This clone has more than one count but fewer than ten. The rearrangement links TRBV5-1 to TRBJ2-5; D is uncertain. Trimming shortened V by 0 bases and J by 5 bases, and 11 bases separated the two germline ends. Germline V gives CDR1 SGHRS, CDR2 YFSETQ. This CDR3 region has 14 residues. The CDR3 DNA sequence: TGCGCCAGCAGCTTGGCTGGAACAGTGGAGACCCAGTACTTC. It specifies CASSLAGTVETQYF.

This chain joins TRBV5-1 and TRBJ1-1; tentatively, D is TRBD1 (5 bases). V dropped 2 bases and J dropped 3 bases, with 8 bases sitting between them. Germline CDR1 SGHRS, CDR2 YFSETQ. This CDR3 region has 13 residues. CDR3 nucleotide sequence: TGCGCCAGCAGCTTCGGGGGGGACACTGAAGCTTTCTTT. Its protein is CASSFGGDTEAFF.

The gene calls are TRBV27 and TRBJ1-2; D unresolved. CDR1 and CDR2 (germline): MNHEY, SMNVEV (reference sequence). Trimming removed 0 bases at V and 4 bases at J, with 9 bases between. The CDR3 sequence is 14 residues long. The CDR3 region has the DNA TGTGCCAGCAGTTTATCGCAAGCGGGCTATGGCTACACCTTC. Protein: CASSLSQAGYGYTF.

The chain employs TRBV5-1 and TRBJ2-7, with D perhaps TRBD2 (5 bases). V lost 0 bases, J lost 7 bases, and 5 bases lay in between. The CDR3 runs 11 residues. Germline assignment: CDR1 SGHRS and CDR2 YFSETQ. The CDR3 reads CASSLAGEQYF. CDR3 nucleotide sequence: TGCGCCAGCAGCTTGGCGGGAGAGCAGTACTTC.

The CDR3 nucleotides are TGTGCCAGCAGTGTGGGGACTAATACCTACGAGCAGTACTTC. Encoded protein: CASSVGTNTYEQYF. The chain is built from TRBV2 and TRBJ2-7; TRBD2 matches 7 bases. The CDR3 is made up of 14 amino acids. CDR1 is SNHLY and CDR2 is FYNNEI in the germline V gene. V was clipped by 4 bases and J by 2 bases; unmatched bases: 5.

J is TRBJ2-3 and V is TRBV7-2; 9 bases line up with TRBD2. The germline V gene has CDR1 SGHTA and CDR2 FQGNSA. The V and J ends lost 1 base and 1 base, in that order; junction bases with no gene match: 3. The CDR3 spans 16 residues. CDR3 bases: TGTGCCAGCAGCTTAGAGTTAGCGGGGGGCACAGATACGCAGTATTTT. Encoded protein: CASSLELAGGTDTQYF.

This chain uses TRBV19 with TRBJ1-1; weak D call: TRBD1 (5 bases). The CDR3 covers 17 residues. The V and J ends lost 3 bases and 1 base respectively, with 18 bases between them. Per the germline V gene, CDR1 is LNHDA and CDR2 is SQIVND (reference sequence). The chain's CDR3 is CASSMGWRGKGNTEAFF. The CDR3 DNA sequence: TGTGCCAGTAGTATGGGGTGGCGGGGGAAGGGGAACACTGAAGCTTTCTTT.

The chain joins TRBV4-1 to TRBJ2-1; maybe TRBD2 (6 bases). The V end was cut by 1 base, the J end by 6 bases, with 16 bases between. Germline-derived CDR1 and CDR2 are MGHRA and YSYEKL. This CDR3 region has 16 residues. The CDR3 DNA follows: TGCGCCAGCAGCCAAGTCGGGGGTTGGGCCTTCAATGAGCAGTTCTTC. Its protein product is CASSQVGGWAFNEQFF.

The chain is built from TRBV28 and TRBJ1-2; D unresolved. V gave up 4 bases and J gave up 8 bases, with 11 bases separating them. Germline CDR1 reads MDHEN; CDR2 reads SYDVKM. CDR3 length equals 12 residues. CDR3 loop: CASSSAHSGYTF. The DNA for the CDR3 is TGTGCCAGCAGTTCTGCCCACTCGGGCTACACCTTC.

The chain uses TRBV30 and TRBJ2-5; TRBD2 aligns across 12 bases. Germline CDR1 is GTSNPN and CDR2 is SVGIG (reference sequence). The CDR3 consists of 15 residues. V lost 5 bases, J lost 2 bases, and 6 bases stayed unmatched. The CDR3: CAWRLAGAPQETQYF. CDR3 bases: TGTGCCTGGCGACTAGCGGGAGCACCTCAAGAGACCCAGTACTTC.

The genes are TRBV27 and TRBJ1-2, with unresolved D. Germline V gene data show CDR1 as MNHEY and CDR2 as SMNVEV (reference sequence). The CDR3 extends over 14 amino acids. The V and J ends lost 6 bases and 0 bases respectively, with 11 bases between them. This CDR3 is CASRRTGTNYGYTF. The CDR3 DNA reads TGTGCCAGCAGGAGGACGGGTACTAACTATGGCTACACCTTC.

This chain connects TRBV30 to TRBJ2-3, with 11 bases matching TRBD1. The V and J ends lost 4 bases and 6 bases, in that order; junction bases with no gene match: 9. This CDR3 has 15 residues. Germline V gives CDR1 GTSNPN, CDR2 SVGIG (reference sequence). CDR3 in amino acids: CAWTLRDRGWDTQYF. CDR3 coding DNA: TGTGCCTGGACGCTCCGGGACAGGGGGTGGGATACGCAGTATTTT.

This chain connects TRBV7-9 to TRBJ2-3, with 13 nucleotides matching TRBD2. Germline CDR1 and CDR2: SEHNR and FQNEAQ (reference sequence). V was pared by 4 bases and J by 4 bases, with 5 bases of the junction left unmatched. The CDR3 spans 16 residues. For the CDR3, the DNA is TGTGCCAGCAGCTCCGGACTAGCGGGAGTGGCAGATACGCAGTATTTT. Amino acid sequence: CASSSGLAGVADTQYF.

Remarks on this clone: In the same sample, other DNA sequences code for this CDR3. The chain employs TRBV29-1 and TRBJ1-1, with D hard to call. V was pared by 6 bases and J by 0 bases, with 11 bases between. CDR3 length equals 13 residues. CDR1 is SQVTM, CDR2 ANQGSEA, per germline. The CDR3 sequence is CSVAGRLNTEAFF. CDR3 sequence (DNA): TGCAGCGTCGCCGGACGGTTGAACACTGAAGCTTTCTTT.

The chain is built from TRBV30 and TRBJ1-2, with 10 bases that match TRBD1. This CDR3 contains 11 residues. In germline, CDR1 is GTSNPN, CDR2 SVGIG (reference sequence). Unmatched junction bases numbered 2, after V lost 8 bases and J lost 5 bases. CDR3: CARDRGYGYTF. CDR3 DNA sequence: TGTGCCCGGGACAGGGGTTATGGCTACACCTTC.